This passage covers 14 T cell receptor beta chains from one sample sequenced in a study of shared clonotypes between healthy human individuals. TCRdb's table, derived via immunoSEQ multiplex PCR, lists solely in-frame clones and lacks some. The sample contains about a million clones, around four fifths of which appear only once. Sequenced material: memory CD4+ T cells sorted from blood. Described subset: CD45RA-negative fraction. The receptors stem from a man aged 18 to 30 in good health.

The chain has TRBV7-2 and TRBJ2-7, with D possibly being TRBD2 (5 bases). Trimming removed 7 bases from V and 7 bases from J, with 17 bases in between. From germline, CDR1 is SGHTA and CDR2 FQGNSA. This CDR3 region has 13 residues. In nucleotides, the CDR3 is TGTGCCAGCACCCGGGGTGAAGGGAAAGAGCAGTACTTC. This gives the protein CASTRGEGKEQYF.

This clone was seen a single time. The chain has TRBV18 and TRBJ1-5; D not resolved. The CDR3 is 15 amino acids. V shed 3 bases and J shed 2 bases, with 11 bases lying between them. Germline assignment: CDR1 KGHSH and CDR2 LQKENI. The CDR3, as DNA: TGTGCCAGCTCACCTGAAACTGCGGGCAATCAGCCCCAGCATTTT. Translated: CASSPETAGNQPQHF. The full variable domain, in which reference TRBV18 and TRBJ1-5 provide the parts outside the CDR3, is NAGVMQNPRHLVRRRGQEARLRCSPMKGHSHVYWYRQLPEEGLKFMVYLQKENIIDESGMPKERFSAEFPKEGPSILRIQQVVRGDSAAYFCASSPETAGNQPQHFGDGTRLSIL.

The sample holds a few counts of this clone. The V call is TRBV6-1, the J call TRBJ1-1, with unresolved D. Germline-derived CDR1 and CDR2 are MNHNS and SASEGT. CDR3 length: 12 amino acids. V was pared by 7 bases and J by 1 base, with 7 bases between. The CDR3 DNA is TGTGCCAGCATGCTGTCGAACACTGAAGCTTTCTTT. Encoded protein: CASMLSNTEAFF.

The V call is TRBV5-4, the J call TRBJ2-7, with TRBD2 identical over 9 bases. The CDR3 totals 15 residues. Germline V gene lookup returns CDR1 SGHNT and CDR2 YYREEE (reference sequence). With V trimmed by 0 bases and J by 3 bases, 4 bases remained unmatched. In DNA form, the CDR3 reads TGTGCCAGCAGCTTGGGACTAGCGGAGGGCTACGAGCAGTACTTC. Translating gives CASSLGLAEGYEQYF.

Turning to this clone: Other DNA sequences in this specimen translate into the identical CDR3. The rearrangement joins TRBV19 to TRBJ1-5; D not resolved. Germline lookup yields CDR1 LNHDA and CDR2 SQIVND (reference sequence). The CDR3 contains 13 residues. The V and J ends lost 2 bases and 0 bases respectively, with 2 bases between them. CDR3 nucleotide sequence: TGTGCCAGTAGTATAAGTAGCAATCAGCCCCAGCATTTT. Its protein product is CASSISSNQPQHF. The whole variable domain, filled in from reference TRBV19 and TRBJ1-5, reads DGGITQSPKYLFRKEGQNVTLSCEQNLNHDAMYWYRQDPGQGLRLIYYSQIVNDFQKGDIAEGYSVSREKKESFPLTVTSAQKNPTAFYLCASSISSNQPQHFGDGTRLSIL.

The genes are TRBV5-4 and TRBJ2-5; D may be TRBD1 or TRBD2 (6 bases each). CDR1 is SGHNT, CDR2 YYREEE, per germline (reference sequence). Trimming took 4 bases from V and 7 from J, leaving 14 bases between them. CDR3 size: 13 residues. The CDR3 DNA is TGTGCCAGCAGCAAAGAACAGGGAGGGACCCAGTACTTC. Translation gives CASSKEQGGTQYF.

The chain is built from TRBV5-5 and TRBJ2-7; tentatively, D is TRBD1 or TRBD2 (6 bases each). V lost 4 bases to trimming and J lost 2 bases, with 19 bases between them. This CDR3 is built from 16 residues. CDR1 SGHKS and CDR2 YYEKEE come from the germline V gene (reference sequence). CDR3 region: CASSGVMGGHAYEQYF. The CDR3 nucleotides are TGTGCCAGCAGCGGAGTGATGGGGGGCCATGCCTACGAGCAGTACTTC.

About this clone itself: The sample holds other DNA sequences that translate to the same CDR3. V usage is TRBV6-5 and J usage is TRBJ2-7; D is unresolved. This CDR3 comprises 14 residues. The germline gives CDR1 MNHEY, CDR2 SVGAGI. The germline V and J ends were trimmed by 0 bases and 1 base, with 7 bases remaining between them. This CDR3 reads CASSYSGNSYEQYF. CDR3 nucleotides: TGTGCCAGCAGTTACTCAGGGAATTCCTACGAGCAGTACTTC.

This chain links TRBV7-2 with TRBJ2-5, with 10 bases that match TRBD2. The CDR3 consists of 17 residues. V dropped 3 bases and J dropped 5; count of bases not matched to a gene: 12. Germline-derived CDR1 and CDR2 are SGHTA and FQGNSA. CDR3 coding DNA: TGTGCCAGCAGCTTCCGAACGGGACTAGCGACCCCCGAGACCCAGTACTTC. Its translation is CASSFRTGLATPETQYF.

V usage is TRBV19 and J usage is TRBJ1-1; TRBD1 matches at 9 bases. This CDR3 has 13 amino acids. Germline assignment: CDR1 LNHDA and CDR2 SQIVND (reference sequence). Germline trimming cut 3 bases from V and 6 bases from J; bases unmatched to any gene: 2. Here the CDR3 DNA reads TGTGCCAGTAGTATGGACAGGGGTGCTGAAGCTTTCTTT. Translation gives CASSMDRGAEAFF.

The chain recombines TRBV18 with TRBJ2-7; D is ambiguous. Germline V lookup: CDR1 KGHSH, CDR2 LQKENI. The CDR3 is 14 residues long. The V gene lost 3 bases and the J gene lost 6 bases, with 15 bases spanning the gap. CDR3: CASSPTPPPTEQYF. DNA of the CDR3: TGTGCCAGCTCACCCACCCCACCTCCGACCGAGCAGTACTTC.

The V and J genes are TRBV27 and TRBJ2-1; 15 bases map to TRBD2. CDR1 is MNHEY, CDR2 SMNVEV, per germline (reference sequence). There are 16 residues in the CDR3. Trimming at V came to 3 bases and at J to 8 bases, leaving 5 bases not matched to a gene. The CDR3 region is CASSFQGLAGGYEQFF. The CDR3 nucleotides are TGTGCCAGCAGTTTCCAGGGACTAGCGGGGGGTTATGAGCAGTTCTTC.

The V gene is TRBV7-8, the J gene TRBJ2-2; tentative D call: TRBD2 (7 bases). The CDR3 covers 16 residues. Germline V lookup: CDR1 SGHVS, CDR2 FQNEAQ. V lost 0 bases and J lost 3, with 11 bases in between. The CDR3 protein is CASSLAAGAYTGELFF. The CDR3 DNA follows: TGTGCCAGCAGCTTAGCGGCGGGGGCCTACACCGGGGAGCTGTTTTTT.

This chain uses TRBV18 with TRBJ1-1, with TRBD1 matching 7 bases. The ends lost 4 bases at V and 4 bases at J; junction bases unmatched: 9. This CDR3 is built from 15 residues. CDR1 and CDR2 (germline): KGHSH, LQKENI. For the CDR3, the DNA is TGTGCCAGCTCACAACCCGAGAGGGGGCGCACTGAAGCTTTCTTT. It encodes CASSQPERGRTEAFF.